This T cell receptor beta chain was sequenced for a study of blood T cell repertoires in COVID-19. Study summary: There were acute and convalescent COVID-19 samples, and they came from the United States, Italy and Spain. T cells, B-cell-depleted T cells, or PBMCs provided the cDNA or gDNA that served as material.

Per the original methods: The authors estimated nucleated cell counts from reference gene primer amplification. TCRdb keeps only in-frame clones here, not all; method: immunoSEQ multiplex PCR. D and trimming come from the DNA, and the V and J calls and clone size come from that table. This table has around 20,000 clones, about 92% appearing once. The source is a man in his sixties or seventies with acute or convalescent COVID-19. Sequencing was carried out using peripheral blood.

The CDR3 DNA sequence: TGCAGTGCTAGTCCAGGCTCCTACGAGCAGTACTTC. Translating gives CSASPGSYEQYF. This sequence joins TRBV20-1 and TRBJ2-7; D is unresolved. The CDR3 sequence is 12 residues long. The V gene's germline CDR1 is DFQATT and CDR2 SNEGSKA (reference sequence). V was clipped by 3 bases and J by 0 bases, with 6 bases between them.